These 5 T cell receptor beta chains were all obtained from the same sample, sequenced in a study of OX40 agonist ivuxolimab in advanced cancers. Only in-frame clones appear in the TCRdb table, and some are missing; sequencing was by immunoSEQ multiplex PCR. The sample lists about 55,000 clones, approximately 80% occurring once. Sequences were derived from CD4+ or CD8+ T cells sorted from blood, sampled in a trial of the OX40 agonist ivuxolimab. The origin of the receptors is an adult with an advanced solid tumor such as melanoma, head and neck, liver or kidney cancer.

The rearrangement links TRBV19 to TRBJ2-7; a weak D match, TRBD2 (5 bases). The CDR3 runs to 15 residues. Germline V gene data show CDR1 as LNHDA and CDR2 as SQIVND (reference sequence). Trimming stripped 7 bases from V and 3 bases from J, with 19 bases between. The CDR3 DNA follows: TGTGCCAGTAAGAGGCTAGCTGGCAGTAACTACGAGCAGTACTTC. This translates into CASKRLAGSNYEQYF.

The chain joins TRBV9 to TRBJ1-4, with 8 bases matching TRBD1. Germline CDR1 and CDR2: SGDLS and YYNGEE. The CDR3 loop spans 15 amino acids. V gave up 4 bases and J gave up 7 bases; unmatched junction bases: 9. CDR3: CASSPRQGPGEKLFF. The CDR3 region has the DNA TGTGCCAGCAGCCCCCGACAGGGGCCGGGTGAAAAACTGTTTTTT.

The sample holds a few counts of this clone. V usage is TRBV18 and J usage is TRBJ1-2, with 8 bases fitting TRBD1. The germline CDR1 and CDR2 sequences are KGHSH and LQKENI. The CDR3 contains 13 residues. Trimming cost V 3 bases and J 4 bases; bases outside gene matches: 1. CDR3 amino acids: CASSPTGGYGYTF. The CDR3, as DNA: TGTGCCAGCTCACCCACAGGGGGCTATGGCTACACCTTC.

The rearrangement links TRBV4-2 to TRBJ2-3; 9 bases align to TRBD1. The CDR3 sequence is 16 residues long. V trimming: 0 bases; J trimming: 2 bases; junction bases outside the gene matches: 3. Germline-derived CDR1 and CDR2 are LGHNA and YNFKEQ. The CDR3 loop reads CASSQDTGGVTDTQYF. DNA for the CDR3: TGTGCCAGCAGCCAAGATACAGGGGGCGTCACAGATACGCAGTATTTT.

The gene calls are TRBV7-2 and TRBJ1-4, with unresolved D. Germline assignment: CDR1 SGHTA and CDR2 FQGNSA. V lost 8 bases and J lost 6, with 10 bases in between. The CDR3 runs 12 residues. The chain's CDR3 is CASSGTDEKLFF. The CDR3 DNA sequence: TGTGCCAGCTCAGGCACAGATGAAAAACTGTTTTTT.